The 5 T cell receptor beta chains below come from one sample, sequenced in a study of T cell repertoires in cytomegalovirus infection. TCRdb called the reads again in MiXCR, with one record for every CDR3 protein. The sample lists 630,000 or so distinct CDR3 sequences; approximately 25% were seen once. The sequenced material came from CD8+ T cells from PBMCs. The receptors were gathered from a human donor in good health (CMV status not recorded). Some clones in this sample may be carry-over from other donors' samples.

This clonotype was detected only a few times. The chain recombines TRBV11-2 with TRBJ2-5, with 8 bases fitting TRBD1. The CDR3 has 15 residues. CDR1 is SGHAT, CDR2 FQNNGV, per germline. Trimming took 0 bases from V and 4 from J; bases not matched to a gene: 4. CDR3 amino acids: CASSLEPGGRETQYF. The DNA of the CDR3 is TGTGCCAGCAGCTTAGAGCCAGGGGGCAGAGAGACCCAGTACTTC. Complete variable domain (other parts from reference TRBV11-2 and TRBJ2-5): EAGVAQSPRYKIIEKRQSVAFWCNPISGHATLYWYQQILGQGPKLLIQFQNNGVVDDSQLPKDRFSAERLKGVDSTLKIQPAKLEDSAVYLCASSLEPGGRETQYFGPGTRLLVL.

The rearrangement joins TRBV2 to TRBJ1-5; D gene ambiguous. Germline CDR1 is SNHLY and CDR2 is FYNNEI. The CDR3 length is 13 residues. V lost 8 bases to trimming and J lost 2 bases, with 10 bases between them. In nucleotides, the CDR3 is TGTGCCAGCGGGAAGAATGGCAATCAGCCCCAGCATTTT. It yields the protein CASGKNGNQPQHF.

This clonotype was detected a few times. V gene TRBV6-6 combines with J gene TRBJ1-1, with a tentative D call TRBD1 (5 bases). Germline-derived CDR1 and CDR2 are MNHNY and SVGAGI (reference sequence). V was clipped by 7 bases and J by 0 bases, with 9 bases between them. The CDR3 is made up of 13 amino acids. The DNA for the CDR3 is TGTGCCAGCACCTCGGGGGTGAACACTGAAGCTTTCTTT. Its protein is CASTSGVNTEAFF.

This clonotype was seen at least ten times. The gene calls are TRBV12-3 or TRBV12-4 and TRBJ2-7; 10 nucleotides line up with TRBD1. This CDR3 is 17 amino acids long. Trimming removed 2 bases from V and 2 bases from J; junction bases left unmatched: 9. The CDR3 here is CASSLYPPDRGAYEQYF. The CDR3 DNA is TGTGCCAGCAGTTTATACCCCCCGGACAGGGGGGCCTACGAGCAGTACTTC.

The rearrangement links TRBV4-1 to TRBJ2-2, with 7 bases identical to TRBD2. V trimming: 4 bases; J trimming: 5 bases; junction bases outside the gene matches: 7. The CDR3 loop spans 15 amino acids. Germline V lookup: CDR1 MGHRA, CDR2 YSYEKL. CDR3 nucleotide sequence: TGCGCCAGCAGCCTTGGCGGGGGAGATACCGGGGAGCTGTTTTTT. As protein: CASSLGGGDTGELFF.